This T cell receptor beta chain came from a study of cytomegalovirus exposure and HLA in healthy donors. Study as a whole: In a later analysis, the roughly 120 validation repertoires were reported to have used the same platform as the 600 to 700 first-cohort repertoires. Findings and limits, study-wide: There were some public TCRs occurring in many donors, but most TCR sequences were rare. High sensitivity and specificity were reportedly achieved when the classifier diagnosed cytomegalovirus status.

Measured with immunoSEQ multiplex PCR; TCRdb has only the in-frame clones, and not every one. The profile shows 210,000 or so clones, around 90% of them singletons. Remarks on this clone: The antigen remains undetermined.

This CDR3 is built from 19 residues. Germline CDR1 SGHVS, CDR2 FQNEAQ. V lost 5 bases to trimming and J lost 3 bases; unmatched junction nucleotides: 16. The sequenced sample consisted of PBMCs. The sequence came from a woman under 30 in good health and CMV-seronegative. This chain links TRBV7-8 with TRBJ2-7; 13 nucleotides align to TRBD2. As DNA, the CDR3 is TGTGCCAGCAGCCCAGCCGGACTAGCGGGAGCCCCAACCCTCTACGAGCAGTACTTC. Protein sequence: CASSPAGLAGAPTLYEQYF.